A selection of T cell receptor beta chains follows, all from one sample in a study of blood T cells in healthy people across ages. TCRdb independently ran MiXCR on the 5' RACE reads; one entry per CDR3 protein. The table has around 970,000 distinct CDR3 sequences, approximately 50% seen once. The sample taken for sequencing was blood. The source is a woman aged 55-70 years in good health. The conserved cysteine and the conserved F or W are not part of the CDR3 here. Fields, in order: V gene, J gene, clone size, CDR3 protein. Only some rows state a clone size, as once, few, many or a class for expanded clones.

v_gene: TRBV12-3/TRBV12-4
j_gene: TRBJ2-1
abundance: .
CDR3aa: ASCTRNNEQF

v_gene: TRBV27
j_gene: TRBJ2-3
abundance: .
CDR3aa: ASSSPRGRAPDTQY

v_gene: TRBV14
j_gene: .
abundance: .
CDR3aa: ASSGRESNSYEQY

v_gene: TRBV6-5
j_gene: TRBJ2-5
abundance: few
CDR3aa: ASTKAGGETQY

v_gene: TRBV29-1
j_gene: TRBJ1-4
abundance: few
CDR3aa: SVVYQGGTNEKLF

v_gene: TRBV6-5
j_gene: TRBJ2-5
abundance: .
CDR3aa: ASRVTGMETQY

v_gene: TRBV5-1
j_gene: TRBJ2-1
abundance: .
CDR3aa: ASSWETPGHKVGSEQF

v_gene: TRBV20-1
j_gene: TRBJ2-1
abundance: few
CDR3aa: SASRGASYNEQF

v_gene: TRBV7-9
j_gene: TRBJ2-7
abundance: .
CDR3aa: ASSVAGSNYEQY

v_gene: TRBV29-1
j_gene: TRBJ2-1
abundance: .
CDR3aa: SVEGLYNKQF

v_gene: TRBV20-1
j_gene: TRBJ2-7
abundance: once
CDR3aa: SAREVGGAPEQY

v_gene: TRBV4-1
j_gene: TRBJ1-4
abundance: .
CDR3aa: ASSLKIRQGEEKLF

v_gene: TRBV7-2
j_gene: TRBJ2-3
abundance: few
CDR3aa: ASTQHWAKLDTQY

v_gene: TRBV28
j_gene: TRBJ2-7
abundance: .
CDR3aa: ATERSSSYEQY

v_gene: TRBV11-2
j_gene: TRBJ1-2
abundance: .
CDR3aa: ASSFAGVGSGGYT

v_gene: TRBV19
j_gene: TRBJ2-5
abundance: once
CDR3aa: ASSGTHQETQY

v_gene: TRBV20-1
j_gene: TRBJ2-4
abundance: many
CDR3aa: SASGGRVKNIQY